Listed below are T cell receptor beta chains from one sample, sequenced in a study of glioma-infiltrating T cells after dendritic cell vaccination. This table comes from immunoSEQ multiplex PCR, and its TCRdb copy is limited to in-frame clones, with some not included. In the table there are tens of thousands of clones, approximately 78% of which are singletons. Sequencing was performed on blood, taken before dendritic cell vaccination. Receptors were obtained from a human donor with glioblastoma. Each CDR3 is given with its conserved first and last residue. The order of the fields is D gene, clone size, J gene, V gene, CDR3 DNA, CDR3 protein. The D gene is left open where the match is weak. The size entry is marked missing in some rows and otherwise reads once, few, many or a size class.

d_gene: TRBD2; abundance: NA; j_gene: TRBJ2-1; v_gene: TRBV18; CDR3nt: TGTGCCAGCTCACCTGCGGGGGGGTACAATGAGCAGTTCTTC; CDR3aa: CASSPAGGYNEQFF
d_gene: NA; abundance: NA; j_gene: TRBJ1-2; v_gene: TRBV5-6; CDR3nt: TGTGCCAGCACCGACCAGGGCTATGGCTACACCTTC; CDR3aa: CASTDQGYGYTF
d_gene: NA; abundance: once; j_gene: TRBJ1-2; v_gene: TRBV10-2; CDR3nt: TGCGCCAGCTCTAGCGTCCGATCACCTAACTATGGCTACACCTTC; CDR3aa: CASSSVRSPNYGYTF
d_gene: NA; abundance: NA; j_gene: TRBJ1-2; v_gene: TRBV29-1; CDR3nt: TGCAGCGTTCTCGAGTGGAGCTATGGCTACACCTTC; CDR3aa: CSVLEWSYGYTF
d_gene: TRBD1; abundance: NA; j_gene: TRBJ1-6; v_gene: TRBV4-1; CDR3nt: TGCGCCAGCAGCCAAAGATCGGGACAGGGGGACGTTAATTCACCCCTCCACTTT; CDR3aa: CASSQRSGQGDVNSPLHF
d_gene: NA; abundance: NA; j_gene: TRBJ2-1; v_gene: TRBV7-2; CDR3nt: TGTGCCAGCAGCTTAGAGGTTAGACTAGTGGGGCTCGAGCAGTTCTTC; CDR3aa: CASSLEVRLVGLEQFF
d_gene: NA; abundance: NA; j_gene: TRBJ2-7; v_gene: TRBV27; CDR3nt: TGTGCCAGCAGTTTGGGGCAGGGATCCTACGAGCAGTACTTC; CDR3aa: CASSLGQGSYEQYF
d_gene: NA; abundance: NA; j_gene: TRBJ1-1; v_gene: TRBV6-1; CDR3nt: TGTGCCAGCAGTGGTCAGATAGGGGTGGACACTGAAGCTTTCTTT; CDR3aa: CASSGQIGVDTEAFF
d_gene: TRBD1; abundance: few; j_gene: TRBJ2-3; v_gene: TRBV5-1; CDR3nt: TGCGCCAGCAGGACAGGGGTCTTCACAGATACGCAGTATTTT; CDR3aa: CASRTGVFTDTQYF
d_gene: NA; abundance: NA; j_gene: TRBJ1-5; v_gene: TRBV4-1; CDR3nt: TGCGCCAGCAGCCAAGCCCTCAATCAGCCCCAGCATTTT; CDR3aa: CASSQALNQPQHF
d_gene: TRBD1; abundance: NA; j_gene: TRBJ2-2; v_gene: TRBV29-1; CDR3nt: TGCAGCGTAAGGGACAGGGGTAACGGGGAGCTGTTTTTT; CDR3aa: CSVRDRGNGELFF
d_gene: NA; abundance: once; j_gene: TRBJ2-5; v_gene: TRBV6-1; CDR3nt: TGTGCCGCCCAGGCCCTCGGACTAGAGACCCAGTACTTC; CDR3aa: CAAQALGLETQYF
d_gene: NA; abundance: NA; j_gene: TRBJ1-5; v_gene: TRBV29-1; CDR3nt: TGCAGCGTTGGACAGAATAGCAATCAGCCCCAGCATTTT; CDR3aa: CSVGQNSNQPQHF
d_gene: TRBD1; abundance: NA; j_gene: TRBJ1-2; v_gene: TRBV5-1; CDR3nt: TGCGCCAGCAGCAGGATGACAGGGGACTATGGCTACACCTTC; CDR3aa: CASSRMTGDYGYTF
d_gene: TRBD1; abundance: NA; j_gene: TRBJ2-1; v_gene: TRBV19; CDR3nt: TGTGCCAGTAAAGGGGGCGGTGCAATTGCGGACCGTGAGCAGTTCTTC; CDR3aa: CASKGGGAIADREQFF
d_gene: TRBD1; abundance: once; j_gene: TRBJ1-1; v_gene: TRBV11-2; CDR3nt: TGTGCCAGCAGCCCCAACAGGGGGTGGGACACTGAAGCTTTCTTT; CDR3aa: CASSPNRGWDTEAFF
d_gene: TRBD1; abundance: NA; j_gene: TRBJ1-2; v_gene: TRBV11-2; CDR3nt: TGTGCCAGCAGCCCTATCCGGGACAGGGGAGTTAACTATGGCTACACCTTC; CDR3aa: CASSPIRDRGVNYGYTF
d_gene: TRBD2; abundance: NA; j_gene: TRBJ2-3; v_gene: TRBV5-1; CDR3nt: TGCGCCAGCAGCTTGGCTAGCGGGGTCACAGATACGCAGTATTTT; CDR3aa: CASSLASGVTDTQYF
d_gene: TRBD2; abundance: NA; j_gene: TRBJ2-4; v_gene: TRBV11-3; CDR3nt: TGTGCCAGCAGCCCAGGTGGCGGGGGAGACATTCAGTACTTC; CDR3aa: CASSPGGGGDIQYF
d_gene: NA; abundance: NA; j_gene: TRBJ1-5; v_gene: TRBV5-5; CDR3nt: TGTGCCAGCAGCTTGGGTCTCAGGGCGGTAGAGCCCCAGCATTTT; CDR3aa: CASSLGLRAVEPQHF
d_gene: NA; abundance: NA; j_gene: TRBJ2-5; v_gene: TRBV10-1; CDR3nt: TGCGCCAGCAGTGAGTCGTCAGGAGAGACCCAGTACTTC; CDR3aa: CASSESSGETQYF
d_gene: NA; abundance: NA; j_gene: TRBJ1-2; v_gene: TRBV6-1; CDR3nt: TGTGCCAGCAGTGCCCACGCGGCAGGGGCTGGAGGCTACACCTTC; CDR3aa: CASSAHAAGAGGYTF